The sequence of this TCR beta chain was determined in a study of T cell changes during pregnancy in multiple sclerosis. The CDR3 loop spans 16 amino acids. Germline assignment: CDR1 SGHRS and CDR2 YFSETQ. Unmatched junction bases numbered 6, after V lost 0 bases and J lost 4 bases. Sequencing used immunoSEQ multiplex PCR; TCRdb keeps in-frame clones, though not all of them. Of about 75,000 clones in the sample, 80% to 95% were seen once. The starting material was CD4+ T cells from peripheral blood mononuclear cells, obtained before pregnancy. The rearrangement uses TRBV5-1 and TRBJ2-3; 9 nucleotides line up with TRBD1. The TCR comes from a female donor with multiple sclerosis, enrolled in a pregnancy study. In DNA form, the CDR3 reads TGCGCCAGCAGCTTGGGACCGGGACAGGGCGCAGATACGCAGTATTTT. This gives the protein CASSLGPGQGADTQYF.